This T cell receptor beta chain comes out of a study of beta chain features in type 1 diabetes. Study-level results: TCRB repertoires of naive, central memory and Treg cells appeared more similar among patients than among healthy donors. More deletions and fewer insertions at VDJ junctions were seen in type 1 diabetes patients. Possible PCR preference for shorter templates applied equally to patients and controls.

This clone has a handful of counts. Its target is not known. CD4+ naive, central memory, regulatory and stem cell-like memory cells were sorted via CD45RO/CCR7/CD25/CD127/CD95/CD27. The sequenced template was cDNA made from the entire isolated RNA. Using immunoSEQ multiplex PCR, the repertoire was profiled, and TCRdb retains in-frame clones only, with some absent. The table shows hundreds of thousands of clones, with over 10% occurring only once. Germline trimming cut 5 bases from V and 9 bases from J; bases unmatched to any gene: 7. The CDR3 spans 14 residues. CDR1 MNHEY and CDR2 SVGAGI come from the germline V gene.

The specimen sequenced was naive CD4+ T cells from blood. The clonotype was recovered from a young man in good health. The chain employs TRBV6-5 and TRBJ2-5; 12 positions agree with TRBD2. CDR3 DNA: TGTGCCAGCAGTCGACTAGCGGGGGAATTGGCCCAGTACTTC. Translated: CASSRLAGELAQYF.